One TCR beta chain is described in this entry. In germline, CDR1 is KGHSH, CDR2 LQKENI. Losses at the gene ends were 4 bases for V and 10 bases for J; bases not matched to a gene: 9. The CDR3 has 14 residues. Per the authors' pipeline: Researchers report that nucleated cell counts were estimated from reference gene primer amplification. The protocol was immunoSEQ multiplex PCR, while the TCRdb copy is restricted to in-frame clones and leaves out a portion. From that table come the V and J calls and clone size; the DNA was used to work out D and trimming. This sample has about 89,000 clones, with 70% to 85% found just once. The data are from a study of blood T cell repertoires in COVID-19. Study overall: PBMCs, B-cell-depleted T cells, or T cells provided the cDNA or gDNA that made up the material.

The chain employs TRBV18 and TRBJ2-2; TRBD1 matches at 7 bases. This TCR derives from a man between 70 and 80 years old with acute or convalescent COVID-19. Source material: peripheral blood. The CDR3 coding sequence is TGTGCCAGCTCACAGGGGACAGCCGAGGAGGAGCTGTTTTTT. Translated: CASSQGTAEEELFF.